These T cell receptor beta chains were read from a single sample in a study of blood T cell repertoires in COVID-19. The data were produced by immunoSEQ multiplex PCR, yet TCRdb's version contains in-frame clones alone and is incomplete. The sample includes 200,000 or so clones, around four fifths seen only once; the top ten take about 6.9%. Sequencing used peripheral blood. These receptors were obtained from a human donor with acute or convalescent COVID-19. The donor label of this sample is uncertain. CDR3s include the opening cysteine and the closing phenylalanine or tryptophan. The D gene is left open where the match is weak. For some rows the clone size is stated as once, few or many, or as a class when expanded; others skip it.

J gene	clone size	V gene	D gene	CDR3 DNA	CDR3 protein
TRBJ2-1	.	TRBV27	TRBD2	TGTGCCAGCAGATCAGCGATCGCGGGGGACTTAGTGGAGCAGTTCTTC	CASRSAIAGDLVEQFF
TRBJ2-7	.	TRBV5-8	.	TGTGCCAGCAGCTCGGACTCGTCCTACGAGCAGTACTTC	CASSSDSSYEQYF
TRBJ1-1	.	TRBV6-5	TRBD1	TGTGCCAGCAGTTACATGGCACAGGGGGCAGGTACTGAAGCTTTCTTT	CASSYMAQGAGTEAFF
TRBJ1-4	.	TRBV7-9	.	TGTGCCAGCAGCTCACAGGCGGCCTCTGAAAAACTGTTTTTT	CASSSQAASEKLFF
TRBJ1-2	few	TRBV5-1	.	TGCGCCAGCCACCCCGAGGGGGGGTCTAACTATGGCTACACCTTC	CASHPEGGSNYGYTF
TRBJ2-7	.	TRBV6-6	TRBD2	TGTGCCAGCAGTTACGGGTGGCGGGAGACTTCCTACGAGCAGTACTTC	CASSYGWRETSYEQYF
TRBJ2-1	.	TRBV28	TRBD2	TGTGCCAGCAGCTCCGGGACTAGTAACTCCAATGAGCAGTTCTTC	CASSSGTSNSNEQFF
TRBJ2-2	.	TRBV28	.	TGTGCCAGCAAACTCCGGGAAGGGTCAAACACCGGGGAGCTGTTTTTT	CASKLREGSNTGELFF
TRBJ1-4	.	TRBV20-1	.	TGCAGTGCATACAGTGGGGGCCTATGGTTTTTT	CSAYSGGLWFF
TRBJ2-4	many	TRBV5-1	TRBD2	TGCGCCAGCAGCTTGGGCGGGAGGACCAAAAACATTCAGTACTTC	CASSLGGRTKNIQYF
TRBJ2-5	.	TRBV7-9	.	TGTGCCAGCACTCCGGGTGAGGGGGACCAGTACTTC	CASTPGEGDQYF
TRBJ1-2	.	TRBV28	TRBD1	TGTGCCAGCAGCAATGGACAGGGCGGCTATGGCTACACCTTC	CASSNGQGGYGYTF
TRBJ1-1	few	TRBV18	TRBD1	TGTGCCAGCTCACCATCCGGGACAGGCACTGAAGCTTTCTTT	CASSPSGTGTEAFF
TRBJ2-1	.	TRBV25-1	TRBD2	TGTGCCAGCAGCGTAAGACTAGCGAGAGACTCCTACAATGAGCAGTTCTTC	CASSVRLARDSYNEQFF
TRBJ1-1	few	TRBV30	TRBD1	TGTGCCTGGAGTGTATTGGGACAGGGTGGCACTGAAGCTTTCTTT	CAWSVLGQGGTEAFF
TRBJ2-1	.	TRBV5-1	TRBD2	TGCGCCAGCAGCGATTCTCGAAGCGGGAGCTCCTACAATGAGCAGTTCTTC	CASSDSRSGSSYNEQFF
TRBJ1-2	.	TRBV6-5	TRBD1	TGTGCCACCCGGACAGGGGGGATCGGCTATGGCTACACCTTC	CATRTGGIGYGYTF
TRBJ2-5	.	TRBV11-2	.	TGTGCCAGCAGAGGGCAGGGTCAAGAGACCCAGTACTTC	CASRGQGQETQYF
TRBJ2-2	.	TRBV6-2/TRBV6-3	.	TGTGCCAGCAGTTACATGCGGGGTGGGAACACCGGGGAGCTGTTTTTT	CASSYMRGGNTGELFF
TRBJ2-1	.	TRBV19	TRBD1	TGTGCCAGTAGTATTACCGGGACAGGGGTTCCCAATGAGCAGTTCTTC	CASSITGTGVPNEQFF
TRBJ2-7	few	TRBV19	.	TGTGCCAGTAGTATTAGTCGACTAGTCTACGAGCAGTACTTC	CASSISRLVYEQYF
TRBJ2-5	.	TRBV18	.	TGTGCCAGCTCACTGAGAGGAATACAAGAGACCCAGTACTTC	CASSLRGIQETQYF
TRBJ1-5	.	TRBV19	.	TGTGCCAGTAGTATAGAGGGGGCTAATAGCAATCAGCCCCAGCATTTT	CASSIEGANSNQPQHF
TRBJ1-4	.	TRBV9	TRBD1	TGTGCCAGCAGCCTGACACAGGGGGAGAATGAAAAACTGTTTTTT	CASSLTQGENEKLFF
TRBJ2-3	once	TRBV27	.	TGTGCCAGCACCCAACTGGGACACAGGCCAGATACGCAGTATTTT	CASTQLGHRPDTQYF
TRBJ2-7	few	TRBV10-1	TRBD1	TGCGCCAGCATATCGGACAGGGGTTCCTACGAGCAGTACTTC	CASISDRGSYEQYF
TRBJ1-5	.	TRBV19	TRBD1	TGTGCCAGTAGCCTAGGGACAGGGATCAATCAGCCCCAGCATTTT	CASSLGTGINQPQHF
TRBJ2-3	.	TRBV7-6	TRBD1	TGTGCCAGCAGCCGGACAGGGCTTAGCACAGATACGCAGTATTTT	CASSRTGLSTDTQYF
TRBJ2-3	.	TRBV5-4	.	TGTGCCAGCAGCCCCCGAGGAGGGGGCACAGATACGCAGTATTTT	CASSPRGGGTDTQYF
TRBJ1-6	.	TRBV19	TRBD1	TGTGCCAGTAGGGAGACAGGGGCTTCACCCCTCCACTTT	CASRETGASPLHF
TRBJ2-1	.	TRBV19	.	TGTGCCAGTAGTTCAGGGGCATTCTACAATGAGCAGTTCTTC	CASSSGAFYNEQFF
TRBJ2-2	.	TRBV12-5	TRBD2	TGTGCTAGTGGTTTGGGGGCGGGAGCGTCCACCGGGGAGCTGTTTTTT	CASGLGAGASTGELFF
TRBJ2-1	.	TRBV18	TRBD1	TGTGCCAGCTCACTATCCTCGGGACAGGGGTACAATGAGCAGTTCTTC	CASSLSSGQGYNEQFF
TRBJ2-7	.	TRBV2	TRBD2	TGTGCCAGCAGGGGGACTAGTCGCATCTACGAGCAGTACTTC	CASRGTSRIYEQYF
TRBJ2-1	.	TRBV10-3	TRBD2	TGTGCCATCAGTGAAATGTCTAGCGGGAGTCTTGAGCAGTTCTTC	CAISEMSSGSLEQFF
TRBJ1-5	many	TRBV5-6	.	TGTGCCAGCAGCGCGAGCGGGGGAGGAACCGATTATAGCAATCAGCCCCAGCATTTT	CASSASGGGTDYSNQPQHF
TRBJ2-3	.	TRBV28	TRBD2	TGTGCCAGCAGTTTGGCACTAGCGGGCACAGATACGCAGTATTTT	CASSLALAGTDTQYF
TRBJ1-4	once	TRBV5-6	TRBD1	TGTGCCAGCAGCTTGCGCAGGGGGCAGGAAAAACTGTTTTTT	CASSLRRGQEKLFF
TRBJ1-5	.	TRBV27	.	TGTGCCAGCAGCCCACAGGGAACCAATCAGCCCCAGCATTTT	CASSPQGTNQPQHF
TRBJ1-5	.	TRBV12-3/TRBV12-4	.	TGTGCCAGCAGTCTTGGGGAGGGCCAGCCCCAGCATTTT	CASSLGEGQPQHF
TRBJ2-1	.	TRBV7-3	.	TGTGCCAGCAGCCCCCAAACCACCAGCGATGAGCAGTTCTTC	CASSPQTTSDEQFF
TRBJ2-1	.	TRBV24-1	TRBD2	TGTGCCACCAGTGAAACGGGACTAGCTAATGAGCAGTTCTTC	CATSETGLANEQFF
TRBJ2-1	.	TRBV27	.	TGTGCCAGCAGCTTCCGGGATCAGCACGGCAATGAGCAGTTCTTC	CASSFRDQHGNEQFF
TRBJ1-6	.	TRBV6-5	.	TGTGCCAGCTCCCTATCAGGTCCTAATTCACCCCTCCACTTT	CASSLSGPNSPLHF